Each of the 3 T cell receptor beta chains below was sequenced from the same sample in a study of T cells expressing NK-cell markers (dated by TCRdb to 2019 to 2021). Receptor amplification or capture employed 5' RACE. Instrument on record: Illumina HiSeq 2000. TCRdb reprocessed the reads and provides one entry for every CDR3 protein sequence; no DNA is given. The table held for this sample gives some 440,000 distinct CDR3 sequences. The top ten clones comprise more than 1.4% of the sample. Specimen: blood T cells: a sorted CD56 or NKG2C T cell subset, CD4+ or CD8+ T cells, or bulk PBMC T cells (not recorded which). Every receptor here comes from a woman aged 45-65 years in good health. Donor details come from another sample of the same person, matched by shared clones.

The gene calls are TRBV9 and TRBJ2-2; lacking DNA, the TRBD2 call made by TCRdb goes unchecked. CDR1 is SGDLS, CDR2 YYNGEE, per germline. The CDR3 extends over 16 amino acids. CDR3: CASSPRLAGAIGELFF.

The chain joins TRBV5-1 to TRBJ1-6; TCRdb gives TRBD1 as the D gene, but with no DNA this cannot be confirmed. The CDR3 has 15 amino acids. Germline values: CDR1 SGHRS, CDR2 YFSETQ. The CDR3 protein is CASSGTGDYNSPLHF.

CDR3 sequence: CASSLGRERANEQFF. This chain links TRBV7-9 with TRBJ2-1; without DNA, the TCRdb call of TRBD2 cannot be checked. The CDR3 contains 15 residues. Germline CDR1 reads SEHNR; CDR2 reads FQNEAQ (reference sequence).